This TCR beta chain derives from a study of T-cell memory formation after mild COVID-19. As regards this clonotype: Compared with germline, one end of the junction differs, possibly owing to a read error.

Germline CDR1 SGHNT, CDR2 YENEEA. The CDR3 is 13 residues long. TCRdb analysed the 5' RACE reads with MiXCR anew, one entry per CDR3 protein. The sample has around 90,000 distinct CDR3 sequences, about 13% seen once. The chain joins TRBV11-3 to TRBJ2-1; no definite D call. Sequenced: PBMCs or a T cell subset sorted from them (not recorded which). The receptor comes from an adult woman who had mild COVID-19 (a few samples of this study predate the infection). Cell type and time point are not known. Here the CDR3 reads CASSYKTYNEKFF. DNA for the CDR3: TGTGCCAGCAGCTACAAGACCTACAATGAGAAGTTCTTC. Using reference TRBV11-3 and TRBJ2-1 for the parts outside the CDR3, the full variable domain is EAGVVQSPRYKIIEKKQPVAFWCNPISGHNTLYWYLQNLGQGPELLIRYENEEAVDDSQLPKDRFSAERLKGVDSTLKIQPAELGDSAVYLCASSYKTYNEKFFGPGTRLTVL.